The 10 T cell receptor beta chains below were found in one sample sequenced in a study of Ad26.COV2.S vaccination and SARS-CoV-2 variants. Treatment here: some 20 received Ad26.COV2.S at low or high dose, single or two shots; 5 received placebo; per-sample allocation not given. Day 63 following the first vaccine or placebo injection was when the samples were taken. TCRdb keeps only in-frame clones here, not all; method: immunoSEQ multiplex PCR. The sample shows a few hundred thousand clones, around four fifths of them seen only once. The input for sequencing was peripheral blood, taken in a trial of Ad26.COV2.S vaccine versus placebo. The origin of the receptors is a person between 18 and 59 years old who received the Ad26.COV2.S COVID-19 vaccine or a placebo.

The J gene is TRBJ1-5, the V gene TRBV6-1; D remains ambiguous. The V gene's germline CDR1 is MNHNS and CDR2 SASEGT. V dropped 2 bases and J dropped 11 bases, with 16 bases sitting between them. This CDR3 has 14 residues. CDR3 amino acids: CASSELGPEWSQHF. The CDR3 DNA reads TGTGCCAGCAGTGAATTGGGTCCCGAATGGTCCCAGCATTTT.

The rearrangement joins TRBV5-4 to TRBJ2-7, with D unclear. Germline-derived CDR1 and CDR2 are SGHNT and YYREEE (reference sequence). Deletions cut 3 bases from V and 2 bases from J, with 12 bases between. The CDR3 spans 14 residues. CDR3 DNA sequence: TGTGCCAGCAGCTATGACCGGGCTACCTACGAGCAGTACTTC. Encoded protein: CASSYDRATYEQYF. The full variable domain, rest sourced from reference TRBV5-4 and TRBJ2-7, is ETGVTQSPTHLIKTRGQQVTLRCSSQSGHNTVSWYQQALGQGPQFIFQYYREEENGRGNFPPRFSGLQFPNYSSELNVNALELDDSALYLCASSYDRATYEQYFGPGTRLTVT.

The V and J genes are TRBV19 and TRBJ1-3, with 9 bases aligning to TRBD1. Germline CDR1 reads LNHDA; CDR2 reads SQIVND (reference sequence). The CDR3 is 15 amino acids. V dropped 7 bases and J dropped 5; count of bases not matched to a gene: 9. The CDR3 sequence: CASTLWGTGRNTIYF. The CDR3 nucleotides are TGTGCCAGTACCCTCTGGGGGACAGGGAGAAACACCATATATTTT.

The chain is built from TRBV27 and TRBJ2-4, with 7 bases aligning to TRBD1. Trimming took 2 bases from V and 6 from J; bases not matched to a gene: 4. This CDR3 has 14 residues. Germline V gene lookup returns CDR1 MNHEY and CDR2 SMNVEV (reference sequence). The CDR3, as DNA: TGTGCCAGCAGTTTAGGAGCAGGGGGAAACATTCAGTACTTC. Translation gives CASSLGAGGNIQYF.

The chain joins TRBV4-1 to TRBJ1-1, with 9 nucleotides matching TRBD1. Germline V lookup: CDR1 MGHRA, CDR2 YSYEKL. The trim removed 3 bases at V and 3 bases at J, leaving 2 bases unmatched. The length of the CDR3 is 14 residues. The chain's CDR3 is CASSHRTGDTEAFF. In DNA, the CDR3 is TGCGCCAGCAGCCATCGGACAGGGGACACTGAAGCTTTCTTT.

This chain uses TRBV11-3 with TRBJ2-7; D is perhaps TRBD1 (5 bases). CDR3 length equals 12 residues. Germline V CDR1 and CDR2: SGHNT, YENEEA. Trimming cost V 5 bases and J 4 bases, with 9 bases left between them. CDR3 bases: TGTGCCAGCAGCAGGCAGGGTTACGAGCAGTACTTC. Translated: CASSRQGYEQYF.

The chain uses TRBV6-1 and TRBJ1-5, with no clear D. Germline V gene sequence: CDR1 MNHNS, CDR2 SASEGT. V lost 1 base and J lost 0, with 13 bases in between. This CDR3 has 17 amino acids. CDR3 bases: TGTGCCAGCAGTGAAGATTTCCCACTATATAGCAATCAGCCCCAGCATTTT. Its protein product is CASSEDFPLYSNQPQHF.

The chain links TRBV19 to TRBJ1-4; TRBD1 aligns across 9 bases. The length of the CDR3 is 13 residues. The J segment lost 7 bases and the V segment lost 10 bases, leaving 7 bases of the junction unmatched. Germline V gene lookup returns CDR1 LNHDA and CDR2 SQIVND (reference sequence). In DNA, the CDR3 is TGTGCCACCGGACAGGGGAGGGGTGAAAAACTGTTTTTT. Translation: CATGQGRGEKLFF.

The CDR3 loop reads CASTETGGGQETQYF. The CDR3 DNA follows: TGTGCCAGCACCGAGACAGGGGGCGGGCAAGAGACCCAGTACTTC. V and J are TRBV3-1 (or the pseudogene TRBV3-2) and TRBJ2-5; 10 bases line up with TRBD1. CDR3 length equals 15 residues. Germline values: CDR1 LGHDT, CDR2 YNNKEL (reference sequence). J lost 2 bases, V lost 7 bases, and 7 bases had no gene match.

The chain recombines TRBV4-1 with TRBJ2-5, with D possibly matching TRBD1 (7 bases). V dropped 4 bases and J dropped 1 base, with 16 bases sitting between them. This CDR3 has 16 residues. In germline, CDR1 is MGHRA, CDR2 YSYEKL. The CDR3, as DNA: TGCGCCAGCAGCCCCAGGGGGGCACAGGGCCAAGAGACCCAGTACTTC. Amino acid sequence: CASSPRGAQGQETQYF.